This T cell receptor beta chain was profiled in a study of blood T cell repertoires in COVID-19. Study-level information: COVID-19 samples from acute and convalescent phases originated in the United States, Italy and Spain. The analysed material was cDNA or gDNA that came from T cells, B-cell-depleted T cells, or PBMCs.

The CDR3 covers 13 residues. V was trimmed by 6 bases and J by 3 bases, leaving 11 bases between them. From germline, CDR1 is SGHTA and CDR2 FQGNSA. Across under 25 US areas, participants ranged in age from 18 to 89 years. The study assigned cohorts using participant-reported clinical history. The table came from immunoSEQ multiplex PCR; TCRdb's copy has only in-frame clones and leaves some out. The sample has approximately 500,000 clones, roughly 88% seen once. The specimen sequenced was PBMCs or T cells enriched from blood (not recorded which). The chain employs TRBV7-2 and TRBJ1-2, with D maybe TRBD1 (5 bases). The sequence was obtained from a woman aged 40 to 55 who had recovered from COVID-19. CDR3 protein: CASRVQGDYGYTF. In DNA form, the CDR3 reads TGTGCCAGCAGGGTCCAGGGCGACTATGGCTACACCTTC.